Presented here are 28 T cell receptor beta chains from one specimen sequenced in a study of blood T cell repertoires in COVID-19. TCRdb's table, derived via immunoSEQ multiplex PCR, lists solely in-frame clones and lacks some. The data show about 56,000 clones, more than 80% seen once. The material sequenced was peripheral blood. The receptors were gathered from a human donor in a cohort sampled during active COVID-19.

The genes are TRBV18 and TRBJ2-7; possible D gene TRBD2, 6 bases. There are 17 residues in the CDR3. Germline lookup yields CDR1 KGHSH and CDR2 LQKENI. Trimming took off 3 bases at V and 4 bases at J, with 22 bases between the two ends. DNA for the CDR3: TGTGCCAGCTCACCCTATTTACAGCAGAGGGAGGATTACGAGCAGTACTTC. Protein: CASSPYLQQREDYEQYF.

The chain has TRBV7-2 and TRBJ2-1, with 13 bases lining up with TRBD2. V lost 5 bases to trimming and J lost 7 bases; unmatched junction nucleotides: 5. Per germline, CDR1 SGHTA and CDR2 FQGNSA. The length of the CDR3 is 15 residues. The CDR3, as DNA: TGTGCCAGCAGCCCGGGACTAGCGGGGCCGAATGAGCAGTTCTTC. As protein: CASSPGLAGPNEQFF.

V gene TRBV7-6 combines with J gene TRBJ2-7; TRBD1 matches 10 bases. This CDR3 spans 17 amino acids. Losses at the gene ends were 2 bases for V and 1 base for J; bases not matched to a gene: 8. Germline V gives CDR1 SGHVS, CDR2 FNYEAQ. DNA of the CDR3: TGTGCCAGCAGCTTAATGACAGGGGGCCAATTTTCCTACGAGCAGTACTTC. This translates into CASSLMTGGQFSYEQYF.

This rearrangement joins TRBV19 to TRBJ1-6; tentative D call: TRBD1 (5 bases). The CDR3 is 15 amino acids. In germline, CDR1 is LNHDA, CDR2 SQIVND (reference sequence). Trimming pared 4 bases from V and 5 bases from J, leaving 12 bases between. The CDR3, as DNA: TGTGCCAGTAGTAAAATGGGACTGCATAATTCACCCCTCCACTTT. Amino acids: CASSKMGLHNSPLHF.

The genes are TRBV2 and TRBJ1-5; D not resolved. Germline values: CDR1 SNHLY, CDR2 FYNNEI. V was clipped by 6 bases and J by 9 bases, with 9 bases between them. The length of the CDR3 is 11 residues. In nucleotides, the CDR3 is TGTGCCAGCAGCCCGGGGAGGCCCCAGCATTTT. This codes for CASSPGRPQHF.

The rearrangement uses TRBV18 and TRBJ1-2; no firm D call. Trimming stripped 6 bases from V and 4 bases from J, with 15 bases between. The length of the CDR3 is 14 residues. CDR1 and CDR2 from the germline V gene are KGHSH and LQKENI. CDR3 DNA: TGTGCCAGCTCGGGCCGAGACGGACTCTATGGCTACACCTTC. Protein: CASSGRDGLYGYTF.

This clone was found once. The V call is TRBV6-1, the J call TRBJ2-5; D remains ambiguous. This CDR3 contains 14 residues. Germline CDR1 reads MNHNS; CDR2 reads SASEGT. V lost 1 base and J 2 bases, leaving 8 bases between the germline ends. In DNA form, the CDR3 reads TGTGCCAGCAGTGAAGGTAGCCTTCAAGAGACCCAGTACTTC. Amino acid sequence: CASSEGSLQETQYF.

V gene TRBV5-1 combines with J gene TRBJ1-6; no definite D call. CDR1 and CDR2 (germline): SGHRS, YFSETQ. V lost 0 bases, J lost 5 bases, and 9 bases lay in between. This CDR3 has 15 residues. CDR3 region: CASSLVGEDNSPLHF. The CDR3 DNA reads as TGCGCCAGCAGCTTGGTGGGAGAGGATAATTCACCCCTCCACTTT.

The chain carries TRBV25-1 and TRBJ2-7; the match to TRBD1 covers 7 bases. This CDR3 contains 15 residues. Trimming took 3 bases from V and 7 from J; bases not matched to a gene: 12. Germline CDR1 reads MGHDK; CDR2 reads SYGVNS. CDR3 DNA sequence: TGTGCCAGCAGTGATCCAGGACAGGCCCTGGGAGAGCAGTACTTC. This translates into CASSDPGQALGEQYF.

The gene calls are TRBV2 and TRBJ2-3; a possible D gene is TRBD2 (5 bases). This CDR3 comprises 14 residues. The ends were cut back, 3 bases at V and 4 bases at J, with 11 bases in the middle. In germline, CDR1 is SNHLY, CDR2 FYNNEI. The CDR3 is CASSDYGEPDTQYF. CDR3 coding DNA: TGTGCCAGCAGTGACTATGGGGAGCCAGATACGCAGTATTTT.

V gene TRBV19 combines with J gene TRBJ1-2; 9 bases fit TRBD1. The CDR3 is 23 residues long. Trimming cost V 5 bases and J 0 bases; bases outside gene matches: 28. CDR1 is LNHDA and CDR2 is SQIVND in the germline V gene (reference sequence). CDR3 loop: CASSPFMSGTGNTTYFPNYGYTF. In DNA form, the CDR3 reads TGTGCCAGTAGTCCCTTCATGTCCGGGACAGGGAATACAACTTATTTTCCTAACTATGGCTACACCTTC.

The chain uses TRBV5-8 and TRBJ1-5; D gene uncertain. The V gene's germline CDR1 is SGHTS and CDR2 YDEGEE. This CDR3 has 12 amino acids. V was cut by 2 bases and J by 7 bases, with 7 bases left in between. The CDR3 sequence is CASSLKRQPQHF. The CDR3 DNA follows: TGTGCCAGCAGCTTAAAGAGGCAGCCCCAGCATTTT.

The J gene is TRBJ1-1, the V gene TRBV6-2 or TRBV6-3, with no clear D. V lost 2 bases, J lost 1 base, and 8 bases lay in between. The germline V gene has CDR1 MNHEY and CDR2 SVGEGT. This CDR3 contains 14 residues. This CDR3 reads CASSYRRENTEAFF. CDR3 bases: TGTGCCAGCAGTTACCGACGGGAGAACACTGAAGCTTTCTTT.

The chain couples TRBV2 to TRBJ2-3, with 12 bases matching TRBD2. CDR1 and CDR2 from the germline V gene are SNHLY and FYNNEI. V was pared by 8 bases and J by 2 bases, with 11 bases of the junction left unmatched. The CDR3 length is 17 residues. CDR3 residues: CASGHRLAGETTDTQYF. In DNA form, the CDR3 reads TGTGCCAGCGGACACCGACTAGCGGGGGAGACCACAGATACGCAGTATTTT.

The rearrangement uses TRBV6-4 and TRBJ1-2; D is perhaps TRBD1 (5 bases). V was shortened by 5 bases and J by 1 base, with 23 bases between the two germline ends. The CDR3 has 18 residues. CDR1 is MRHNA and CDR2 is SNTAGT in the germline V gene. The chain's CDR3 is CASSTRSFLTDNNYGYTF. Written as DNA, the CDR3 is TGTGCCAGCAGTACCCGATCTTTTTTGACAGATAATAACTATGGCTACACCTTC.

This clone was found a few times. V and J are TRBV11-3 and TRBJ2-7, with 12 positions matching TRBD1. The CDR3 spans 15 residues. Germline assignment: CDR1 SGHNT and CDR2 YENEEA. V lost 4 bases and J lost 3; bases outside the gene matches: 4. The CDR3 coding sequence is TGTGCCAGCAGCTGGGGACAGGGGGCGAACTACGAGCAGTACTTC. This gives the protein CASSWGQGANYEQYF.

The J gene is TRBJ2-7, the V gene TRBV6-2 or TRBV6-3; TRBD1 matches 9 bases. With V trimmed by 3 bases and J by 0 bases, 6 bases remained unmatched. The CDR3 length is 16 residues. The germline V gene encodes CDR1 MNHEY and CDR2 SVGEGT. The DNA for the CDR3 is TGTGCCAGCAGTTATCCCAGACAGGGGGTCTCCTACGAGCAGTACTTC. This gives the protein CASSYPRQGVSYEQYF.

The V and J genes are TRBV7-9 and TRBJ1-5, with D maybe TRBD1 (6 bases). The ends were cut back, 3 bases at V and 2 bases at J, with 11 bases in the middle. Germline CDR1 and CDR2: SEHNR and FQNEAQ (reference sequence). The length of the CDR3 is 15 residues. CDR3 coding DNA: TGTGCCAGCAGCTTGACGGCAGGGGGCAATCAGCCCCAGCATTTT. Protein sequence: CASSLTAGGNQPQHF. Filled out from reference TRBV7-9 and TRBJ1-5, the complete variable domain reads DTGVSQNPRHKITKRGQNVTFRCDPISEHNRLYWYRQTLGQGPEFLTYFQNEAQLEKSRLLSDRFSAERPKGSFSTLEIQRTEQGDSAMYLCASSLTAGGNQPQHFGDGTRLSIL.

The rearrangement links TRBV6-5 to TRBJ1-4; TRBD1 might be the D (6 bases). Per the germline V gene, CDR1 is MNHEY and CDR2 is SVGAGI. Trimming cost V 9 bases and J 7 bases, with 18 bases left between them. This CDR3 has 14 residues. The CDR3 loop reads CASHEAGEAEKLFF. CDR3 nucleotides: TGTGCCAGTCACGAGGCAGGGGAAGCTGAAAAACTGTTTTTT.

There are a few counts of this clone. The V and J genes are TRBV9 and TRBJ1-1; no reliable D call. The CDR3 has 13 residues. V was shortened by 1 base and J by 0 bases, with 4 bases between the two germline ends. Looked up from germline, CDR1 is SGDLS and CDR2 is YYNGEE. The CDR3 nucleotides are TGTGCCAGCAGCGTATGGCTGAACACTGAAGCTTTCTTT. This gives the protein CASSVWLNTEAFF.

The chain is built from TRBV7-8 and TRBJ2-2; TRBD2 matches at 10 bases. The CDR3 runs to 14 residues. CDR1 is SGHVS and CDR2 is FQNEAQ in the germline V gene. Trimming cost V 4 bases and J 5 bases; bases outside gene matches: 1. Here the CDR3 reads CASSSLAGTGELFF. The DNA of the CDR3 is TGTGCCAGCAGCTCACTAGCGGGAACCGGGGAGCTGTTTTTT.

Notes on this clone: At one of its ends the junction is not consistent with the germline gene, which may arise from a read error. The chain joins TRBV4-2 to TRBJ1-1, with a possible D match to TRBD1 (6 bases). The CDR3 length is 15 residues. CDR1 LGHNA and CDR2 YNFKEQ come from the germline V gene. Written as DNA, the CDR3 is TGTGCCAGCAGCCAAGAAAGGCAGGGGAACCCTGAAGCTTTCTTT. Amino acids: CASSQERQGNPEAFF.

The chain links TRBV6-5 to TRBJ1-1, with D tentatively TRBD1 (6 bases). The germline gives CDR1 MNHEY, CDR2 SVGAGI. This CDR3 contains 15 residues. V was shortened by 6 bases and J by 5 bases, with 19 bases between the two germline ends. The CDR3 sequence is CASRAAQGRGTEAFF. CDR3 in DNA: TGTGCCAGCAGGGCCGCCCAGGGGCGAGGTACTGAAGCTTTCTTT.

This clone was counted a few times. This chain uses TRBV19 with TRBJ2-4; 7 positions agree with TRBD2. CDR3 length: 14 amino acids. The V segment lost 7 bases and the J segment 1 base; nucleotides outside the gene matches: 4. In germline, CDR1 is LNHDA, CDR2 SQIVND (reference sequence). Written as DNA, the CDR3 is TGTGCCAGTACTCTAGCGGCTGCCAAAAACATTCAGTACTTC. Translated, it gives CASTLAAAKNIQYF.

The chain combines TRBV5-1 with TRBJ2-6, with D tentatively TRBD1 (5 bases). V was trimmed by 4 bases and J by 0 bases, leaving 14 bases between them. From germline, CDR1 is SGHRS and CDR2 YFSETQ. The CDR3 consists of 17 residues. CDR3 loop: CASSTQVPGSGANVLTF. The CDR3, as DNA: TGCGCCAGCAGCACACAGGTTCCTGGCTCTGGGGCCAACGTCCTGACTTTC.

The chain is built from TRBV27 and TRBJ2-3; TRBD2 might be the D (6 bases). The CDR3 has 16 residues. V was cut by 5 bases and J by 2 bases, with 17 bases left in between. The germline gives CDR1 MNHEY, CDR2 SMNVEV (reference sequence). The CDR3: CASSPRTNLITDTQYF. The CDR3 bases are TGTGCCAGCAGTCCCCGGACTAACCTAATCACAGATACGCAGTATTTT.

This clone was recorded a few times. The rearrangement links TRBV6-1 to TRBJ1-5; D remains ambiguous. Deletions cut 1 base from V and 7 bases from J, with 20 bases between. This CDR3 comprises 17 residues. From germline, CDR1 is MNHNS and CDR2 SASEGT. CDR3 amino acids: CASSEGVGGPPRQPQHF. The CDR3 bases are TGTGCCAGCAGTGAAGGGGTTGGAGGGCCCCCGAGGCAGCCCCAGCATTTT.

V gene TRBV19 combines with J gene TRBJ1-6; tentative D call: TRBD1 (6 bases). From germline, CDR1 is LNHDA and CDR2 SQIVND (reference sequence). The V and J ends lost 3 bases and 7 bases respectively, with 13 bases between them. This CDR3 has 15 residues. This CDR3 reads CASSITAQGNSPLHF. CDR3 coding DNA: TGTGCCAGTAGTATTACGGCACAGGGAAATTCACCCCTCCACTTT.